The 25 T cell receptor beta chains reported below all come from one sample, sequenced in a study of T cell repertoires in aging, cancer and after chemotherapy. Amplification of TCR beta used genomic DNA extracted from peripheral blood. Multiplex touch-down PCR with TRB-A/B primers amplified rearranged V-D-J TRB sequences. TCRdb passed the multiplex PCR reads through MiXCR, listing each CDR3 protein once. The repertoire holds 1,500 to 2,000 distinct CDR3 sequences, with 20% to 25% as singletons. Sequenced: blood. These TCRs come from a human donor with a solid tumor.

By proportion, this clonotype is large. The chain combines TRBV29-1 with TRBJ2-2; unclear D gene. Trimming shortened V by 3 bases and J by 6 bases, and 8 bases separated the two germline ends. CDR1 and CDR2 from the germline V gene are SQVTM and ANQGSEA. CDR3 size: 12 residues. The CDR3 coding sequence is TGCAGCGTTGATGTTGCGTCCGGGGAGCTGTTTTTT. Amino acid sequence: CSVDVASGELFF.

This clonotype was seen a few times. The chain links TRBV5-5 to TRBJ2-7; D is uncertain. V was cut by 0 bases and J by 9 bases, with 19 bases left in between. CDR1 is SGHKS, CDR2 YYEKEE, per germline (reference sequence). The CDR3 runs 15 residues. Written as DNA, the CDR3 is TGTGCCAGCAGCTTGGCCGAGTTGAGCATAGACCCGCAGTACTTC. It specifies CASSLAELSIDPQYF.

This clonotype was seen more than once but under ten times. V gene TRBV10-3 combines with J gene TRBJ2-5, with D unclear. V lost 0 bases and J lost 2, with 1 base in between. CDR1 and CDR2 from the germline V gene are ENHRY and SYGVKD. The CDR3 runs 12 residues. CDR3 nucleotides: TGTGCCATCAGTGAGTCTCAAGAGACCCAGTACTTC. Translated: CAISESQETQYF.

The chain carries TRBV6-4 and TRBJ1-2, with D perhaps TRBD1 (5 bases). Between the trimmed V and J ends, which lost 6 bases and 0 bases, there was a span of 20 bases. The V gene's germline CDR1 is MRHNA and CDR2 SNTAGT. The length of the CDR3 is 17 residues. Here the CDR3 reads CASSSLDRVKTNYGYTF. The CDR3 DNA reads as TGTGCCAGCAGCTCTCTCGACAGAGTGAAGACTAACTATGGCTACACCTTC.

Relative to its sample, this clonotype is medium-sized. Here the CDR3 reads CSARPPVLGEQYF. The CDR3, as DNA: TGCAGTGCTAGACCCCCGGTCTTAGGCGAGCAGTACTTC. The genes are TRBV20-1 and TRBJ2-7; D is unresolved. Germline assignment: CDR1 DFQATT and CDR2 SNEGSKA (reference sequence). Trimming took 2 bases from V and 6 from J, leaving 14 bases between them. The CDR3 runs to 13 residues.

The chain combines TRBV11-2 with TRBJ2-3, with D unresolved. Trimming took 0 bases from V and 2 from J, leaving 9 bases between them. This CDR3 comprises 15 residues. Per germline, CDR1 SGHAT and CDR2 FQNNGV. This CDR3 reads CASSLEDPTTDTQYF. Written as DNA, the CDR3 is TGTGCCAGCAGCTTAGAAGACCCTACCACAGATACGCAGTATTTT.

In its sample, this clonotype was seen a few times. The chain employs TRBV20-1 and TRBJ1-1; 8 bases map to TRBD1. This CDR3 contains 15 residues. V dropped 3 bases and J dropped 3; count of bases not matched to a gene: 9. Looked up from germline, CDR1 is DFQATT and CDR2 is SNEGSKA (reference sequence). DNA for the CDR3: TGCAGTGCTAGCGGTGACAGGGGAGGGGACACTGAAGCTTTCTTT. It translates to CSASGDRGGDTEAFF.

A word on this clonotype: Its ends do not fully match the called genes, so a read error is possible. This chain connects TRBV19 to TRBJ2-7, with a weak D call TRBD2 (6 bases). This CDR3 has 16 amino acids. Germline lookup yields CDR1 LNHDA and CDR2 SQIVND (reference sequence). The CDR3 nucleotides read TGTGCCAGTAGTATCTCTCATAGCGGCTCCAACTACGAGCAGCACTTC. This translates into CASSISHSGSNYEQHF.

By its share, this clonotype is medium-sized. The chain uses TRBV6-5 and TRBJ1-1; weak D call: TRBD1 (6 bases). The V gene lost 3 bases and the J gene lost 3 bases, with 11 bases spanning the gap. Germline CDR1 MNHEY, CDR2 SVGAGI. This CDR3 region has 14 residues. For the CDR3, the DNA is TGTGCCAGCAGTTATACTTCAGGGGACACTGAAGCTTTCTTT. This codes for CASSYTSGDTEAFF.

By its share, this clonotype is large. The rearrangement uses TRBV20-1 and TRBJ1-1; 7 bases agree with TRBD1. The CDR3 is 14 amino acids. Germline V gene lookup returns CDR1 DFQATT and CDR2 SNEGSKA (reference sequence). V was clipped by 1 base and J by 5 bases; unmatched bases: 7. The CDR3 reads CSARASDRQTEAFF. CDR3 DNA: TGCAGTGCTAGAGCGTCGGACAGGCAGACTGAAGCTTTCTTT.

There are a few counts of this clonotype. This chain connects TRBV11-3 to TRBJ2-7; 10 bases map to TRBD2. Unmatched junction bases numbered 1, after V lost 3 bases and J lost 2 bases. Germline V gene lookup returns CDR1 SGHNT and CDR2 YENEEA. The CDR3 extends over 14 amino acids. The CDR3 DNA sequence: TGTGCCAGCAGCTTTAGCGGGAGGACCTACGAGCAGTACTTC. Protein product: CASSFSGRTYEQYF.

The chain links TRBV27 to TRBJ2-1, with 8 positions matching TRBD2. V was clipped by 1 base and J by 3 bases; unmatched bases: 5. The CDR3 has 16 residues. Per the germline V gene, CDR1 is MNHEY and CDR2 is SMNVEV (reference sequence). The CDR3 loop reads CASSLYTSGGYNEQFF. The CDR3, as DNA: TGTGCCAGCAGTTTATATACTAGCGGAGGCTACAATGAGCAGTTCTTC.

This chain joins TRBV29-1 and TRBJ2-3; 11 nucleotides align to TRBD2. V gave up 8 bases and J gave up 3 bases; unmatched junction bases: 10. This CDR3 has 15 amino acids. Germline V gene data show CDR1 as SQVTM and CDR2 as ANQGSEA. CDR3 region: CSWALGLAATDTQYF. CDR3 bases: TGCAGCTGGGCCTTGGGACTAGCGGCAACAGATACGCAGTATTTT.

This clonotype was seen only a few times. The V call is TRBV12-3 or TRBV12-4, the J call TRBJ1-5; 7 bases line up with TRBD1. The CDR3 sequence is 15 residues long. V gave up 6 bases and J gave up 3 bases; unmatched junction bases: 8. The CDR3 sequence is CASSLGGGNNQPQHF. CDR3 nucleotide sequence: TGTGCCAGCAGCCTGGGAGGGGGCAACAATCAGCCCCAGCATTTT.

By proportion, this clonotype is large. V is TRBV29-1 and J is TRBJ1-2; TRBD1 matches at 8 bases. Germline loops: CDR1 SQVTM, CDR2 ANQGSEA. There are 14 residues in the CDR3. The V and J ends lost 3 bases and 2 bases, in that order; junction bases with no gene match: 5. The DNA of the CDR3 is TGCAGCGTTGAGCCAGGGGGCTACAACTATGGCTACACCTTC. Residues: CSVEPGGYNYGYTF.

This clonotype turned up a few times. The chain links TRBV11-3 to TRBJ2-7; 7 nucleotides match TRBD1. Germline V gives CDR1 SGHNT, CDR2 YENEEA. The V and J ends lost 5 bases and 3 bases, in that order; junction bases with no gene match: 10. The CDR3 loop spans 15 amino acids. In nucleotides, the CDR3 is TGTGCCAGCAGCCAATTGGGGACAGCAGACTACGAGCAGTACTTC. It is translated as CASSQLGTADYEQYF.

This clonotype was seen a few times. CDR3 loop: CASSLGGGSNQPQHF. The CDR3 nucleotides are TGCGCCAGCAGCTTAGGAGGGGGCAGCAATCAGCCCCAGCATTTT. The V gene is TRBV5-1, the J gene TRBJ1-5; 7 nucleotides match TRBD1. V shed 2 bases, J shed 1 base, and the junction held 3 bases outside the gene matches. This CDR3 spans 15 amino acids. Germline CDR1 SGHRS, CDR2 YFSETQ.

V is TRBV5-1 and J is TRBJ1-2, with a possible D match to TRBD1 (6 bases). Germline V gene lookup returns CDR1 SGHRS and CDR2 YFSETQ. The CDR3 sequence is 13 residues long. Trimming shortened V by 1 base and J by 5 bases, and 9 bases separated the two germline ends. The CDR3 bases are TGCGCCAGCAGCTTGTCGGGGGCGTATGGCTACACCTTC. Its translation is CASSLSGAYGYTF.

This clonotype was counted between two and nine times. The chain couples TRBV28 to TRBJ1-4; D possibly corresponds to TRBD1 (5 bases). Germline V gene lookup returns CDR1 MDHEN and CDR2 SYDVKM. Trimming removed 4 bases at V and 3 bases at J, with 12 bases between. This CDR3 spans 15 amino acids. The CDR3 region has the DNA TGTGCCAGCAGTTATCAGACAGCTCCTAATGAAAAACTGTTTTTT. Translation: CASSYQTAPNEKLFF.

The chain combines TRBV6-1 with TRBJ1-4; a possible D gene is TRBD1 (5 bases). V was shortened by 7 bases and J by 5 bases, with 17 bases between the two germline ends. In germline, CDR1 is MNHNS, CDR2 SASEGT. This CDR3 contains 15 residues. CDR3 nucleotide sequence: TGTGCCAGCATACGGGTTATGGGGACCAATGAAAAACTGTTTTTT. It specifies CASIRVMGTNEKLFF.

This clonotype was counted between two and nine times. The V gene is TRBV28, the J gene TRBJ2-7; the match to TRBD1 covers 7 bases. The CDR3 extends over 14 amino acids. V shed 3 bases and J 3 bases; nucleotides not matched to a gene: 5. CDR1 and CDR2 from the germline V gene are MDHEN and SYDVKM. The CDR3 DNA sequence: TGTGCCAGCAGTTTTGTTAGGGGGCACTACGAGCAGTACTTC. Encoded protein: CASSFVRGHYEQYF.

The J gene is TRBJ2-3, the V gene TRBV27, with 11 bases matching TRBD2. This CDR3 is built from 14 residues. The V gene's germline CDR1 is MNHEY and CDR2 SMNVEV (reference sequence). V gave up 6 bases and J gave up 11 bases; unmatched junction bases: 10. In nucleotides, the CDR3 is TGTGCCAGCAGGGTAGCGGGGGGGGGCAATAAGCAGTATTTT. This encodes CASRVAGGGNKQYF.

In nucleotides, the CDR3 is TGTGCCATCTCCCCTTTTACGCCCTTGAACTCTAGCACAGATACGCAGTATTTT. It codes for CAISPFTPLNSSTDTQYF. This rearrangement joins TRBV10-3 to TRBJ2-3, with unresolved D. V lost 8 bases to trimming and J lost 0 bases, with 24 bases between them. Per the germline V gene, CDR1 is ENHRY and CDR2 is SYGVKD. The CDR3 extends over 18 amino acids.

This clonotype is medium-sized (0.01 to 0.1%) by share. CDR3 amino acids: CAWRGTGSAYEQYF. Written as DNA, the CDR3 is TGTGCCTGGAGGGGGACAGGGTCCGCCTACGAGCAGTACTTC. The V call is TRBV30, the J call TRBJ2-7; TRBD1 matches 9 bases. V lost 3 bases to trimming and J lost 2 bases; unmatched junction nucleotides: 5. CDR3 length: 14 amino acids. Germline CDR1 GTSNPN, CDR2 SVGIG (reference sequence).

This clonotype has only a few counts. CDR3 in DNA: TGTGCCAGCAGTTCCCGGGACAGGGTTCTTCAAGCTTTCTTT. Translation: CASSSRDRVLQAFF. This chain uses TRBV11-3 with TRBJ1-1, with 9 nucleotides matching TRBD1. CDR1 SGHNT and CDR2 YENEEA come from the germline V gene. V trimming: 6 bases; J trimming: 9 bases; junction bases outside the gene matches: 11. This CDR3 spans 14 amino acids.